This T cell receptor (beta chain) stems from a study of T cell repertoires in cytomegalovirus infection. Germline values: CDR1 MNHEY, CDR2 SMNVEV (reference sequence). The CDR3 is 13 amino acids. The germline V and J ends were trimmed by 6 bases and 4 bases, with 12 bases remaining between them. In TCRdb, the reads were re-called with MiXCR into one record per CDR3 protein. The sample records 750,000 to 900,000 distinct CDR3 sequences, 25% to 35% being singletons. This clonotype appeared many times. Its antigen is undetermined. The sample was cultured CD8+ T cells from PBMCs, taken from culture after CMV antigen stimulation. The chain has TRBV27 and TRBJ1-1; D perhaps matches TRBD1 (5 bases). The source is a human donor in good health (CMV status not recorded). Some clones in this sample may be carry-over from other donors' samples. In DNA, the CDR3 is TGTGCCAGCAGCCCCGGGGGGTCCACTGAAGCTTTCTTT. Its protein is CASSPGGSTEAFF.